The 21 T cell receptor beta chains given below trace back to one sample, sequenced in a study of response to subunit inactivated influenza vaccine. TCRdb re-called the RT-PCR reads through MiXCR, storing one row per CDR3 protein. This repertoire shows approximately 700,000 distinct CDR3 sequences, roughly 14% found once; its top ten account for 6.5% to 8.5%. The sequencing here drew on PBMCs from blood, taken about 14 days before vaccination. The source is a man in his fifties or sixties who received an inactivated influenza vaccine.

This clonotype was counted at least ten times. The genes are TRBV28 and TRBJ2-7; D gene unclear. This CDR3 is built from 13 residues. Deletions cut 3 bases from V and 0 bases from J, with 6 bases between. Germline CDR1 and CDR2: MDHEN and SYDVKM. The CDR3 sequence is CASSFSSSYEQYF. In DNA, the CDR3 is TGTGCCAGCAGTTTTTCCAGCTCCTACGAGCAGTACTTC.

The J gene is TRBJ2-1, the V gene TRBV4-3; 10 bases match TRBD2. Trimming took 0 bases from V and 7 from J; bases not matched to a gene: 6. The CDR3 spans 16 residues. Per the germline V gene, CDR1 is LGHNA and CDR2 is YSLEER. CDR3 sequence: CASSQDLAGVRNEQFF. Written as DNA, the CDR3 is TGCGCCAGCAGCCAAGACCTAGCGGGAGTAAGGAATGAGCAGTTCTTC.

This clonotype has only a few counts. This sequence joins TRBV5-6 and TRBJ2-1, with D possibly being TRBD1 or TRBD2 (5 bases each). The CDR3 is 16 amino acids. The V gene's germline CDR1 is SGHDT and CDR2 YYEEEE. V was pared by 4 bases and J by 6 bases, with 20 bases between. The chain's CDR3 is CASSTYGGSYPNEQFF. The CDR3 coding sequence is TGTGCCAGCAGCACCTATGGGGGTAGTTATCCCAATGAGCAGTTCTTC.

This clonotype was detected many times. This chain uses TRBV10-3 with TRBJ1-6, with 10 bases matching TRBD1. The length of the CDR3 is 12 residues. V lost 8 bases and J lost 8; bases outside the gene matches: 0. Germline V gene sequence: CDR1 ENHRY, CDR2 SYGVKD. CDR3 sequence (DNA): TGTGCCATCGGGACAGGGGATTCACCCCTCCACTTT. This translates into CAIGTGDSPLHF.

V usage is TRBV18 and J usage is TRBJ2-5; 7 positions agree with TRBD1. This CDR3 spans 15 amino acids. Germline V lookup: CDR1 KGHSH, CDR2 LQKENI. V trimming: 3 bases; J trimming: 2 bases; junction bases outside the gene matches: 6. CDR3 sequence reads: CASSPRTGPQETQYF. The CDR3 nucleotides are TGTGCCAGCTCACCGAGGACAGGCCCGCAAGAGACCCAGTACTTC.

Many counts were recorded for this clonotype. The chain is built from TRBV20-1 and TRBJ2-3; 7 bases agree with TRBD2. The CDR3 has 12 residues. The germline V gene encodes CDR1 DFQATT and CDR2 SNEGSKA (reference sequence). Trimming at V came to 1 base and at J to 8 bases, leaving 3 bases not matched to a gene. CDR3 sequence: CSARAPGGTQYF. CDR3 sequence (DNA): TGCAGTGCTAGAGCCCCGGGGGGTACGCAGTATTTT.

The V gene is TRBV28, the J gene TRBJ2-1; tentatively, D is TRBD2 (7 bases). Germline V gives CDR1 MDHEN, CDR2 SYDVKM. CDR3 length: 13 amino acids. V lost 3 bases and J lost 15, with 18 bases in between. In nucleotides, the CDR3 is TGTGCCAGCAGTTTCGGGGGGCGAGGTTTTGCGTTCTTC. As protein: CASSFGGRGFAFF.

This clonotype showed up many times. One junction end does not reproduce the germline sequence, and a read error may be involved. The V and J genes are TRBV5-1 and TRBJ2-5; possibly TRBD2 for D (5 bases). CDR1 and CDR2 from the germline V gene are SGHRS and YFSETQ. The CDR3 spans 13 residues. CDR3 sequence reads: CASSRGPQETQYF. The CDR3 coding sequence is TGTGCCAGCAGCAGAGGGCCCCAAGAGACCCAGTACTTC.

This sequence joins TRBV20-1 and TRBJ2-1, with 7 bases lining up with TRBD2. The V gene end was trimmed by 5 bases and the J gene end by 5 bases; junction bases not matched to a gene: 9. The germline CDR1 and CDR2 sequences are DFQATT and SNEGSKA (reference sequence). This CDR3 is 14 amino acids long. CDR3 nucleotide sequence: TGCAGTGCTCTCTCCCCGACTAGCCACAATGAGCAGTTCTTC. The encoded protein is CSALSPTSHNEQFF.

This clonotype was counted between two and nine times. This rearrangement joins TRBV18 to TRBJ2-1; D uncertain. Germline loops: CDR1 KGHSH, CDR2 LQKENI. CDR3 length: 13 amino acids. The germline V and J ends were trimmed by 3 bases and 7 bases, with 10 bases remaining between them. The DNA for the CDR3 is TGTGCCAGCTCACCGGGTCCAGCAAATGAGCAGTTCTTC. It codes for CASSPGPANEQFF.

This clonotype was counted between two and nine times. V and J are TRBV10-3 and TRBJ2-5; perhaps TRBD1 as D (5 bases). V was clipped by 6 bases and J by 4 bases, with 12 bases between them. The CDR3 is 13 residues long. Germline V CDR1 and CDR2: ENHRY, SYGVKD. The CDR3 spells CAIRTDSGETQYF. The CDR3 nucleotides are TGTGCCATCAGAACTGACAGTGGAGAGACCCAGTACTTC.

The sample holds many counts of this clonotype. The V and J genes are TRBV28 and TRBJ2-6; D remains ambiguous. The germline CDR1 and CDR2 sequences are MDHEN and SYDVKM. With 3 bases removed from V and 1 base from J, the gap between germline ends came to 4 bases. The CDR3 is made up of 14 amino acids. CDR3 sequence: CASSFPSGANVLTF. The CDR3 DNA reads as TGTGCCAGCAGTTTCCCTTCTGGGGCCAACGTCCTGACTTTC. The variable domain in full, with the rest retrieved from reference TRBV28 and TRBJ2-6, is DVKVTQSSRYLVKRTGEKVFLECVQDMDHENMFWYRQDPGLGLRLIYFSYDVKMKEKGDIPEGYSVSREKKERFSLILESASTNQTSMYLCASSFPSGANVLTFGAGSRLTVL.

This clonotype has just a few counts. The chain links TRBV7-9 to TRBJ2-1, with D maybe TRBD1 (5 bases). Germline lookup yields CDR1 SEHNR and CDR2 FQNEAQ (reference sequence). This CDR3 is 14 amino acids long. V lost 3 bases and J lost 6, with 12 bases in between. CDR3 loop: CASSFRQTTNEQFF. DNA of the CDR3: TGTGCCAGCAGCTTCAGACAGACAACCAATGAGCAGTTCTTC.

This clonotype occurred many times. J is TRBJ2-3 and V is TRBV24-1; D may be TRBD1 (5 bases). Germline assignment: CDR1 KGHDR and CDR2 SFDVKD. Trimming removed 5 bases from V and 6 bases from J, with 8 bases in between. The CDR3 runs 12 residues. DNA for the CDR3: TGTGCCACCAGTGGGGGCCTGGATACGCAGTATTTT. This translates into CATSGGLDTQYF.

The chain has TRBV5-4 and TRBJ2-7; TRBD1 matches 7 bases. With 0 bases clipped from V and 2 bases from J, the junction kept 5 bases outside the gene matches. CDR3 length: 15 residues. Germline V gene lookup returns CDR1 SGHNT and CDR2 YYREEE (reference sequence). The DNA for the CDR3 is TGTGCCAGCAGCTTGGGTTGGGACAGCACCTACGAGCAGTACTTC. It codes for CASSLGWDSTYEQYF.

The chain has TRBV4-3 and TRBJ2-1; TRBD2 matches 12 bases. The junction had 1 base not matched to a gene; V was cut back by 0 bases and J by 7 bases. The CDR3 is 15 amino acids. Germline V gives CDR1 LGHNA, CDR2 YSLEER. CDR3 bases: TGCGCCAGCAGCCAAGAGGGGACTAGCGGGAATGAGCAGTTCTTC. Its translation: CASSQEGTSGNEQFF.

This clonotype appeared a few times. The V call is TRBV20-1, the J call TRBJ2-2, with D perhaps matching TRBD1 (6 bases). CDR3 length: 15 residues. Germline V gene sequence: CDR1 DFQATT, CDR2 SNEGSKA (reference sequence). The ends were cut back, 6 bases at V and 4 bases at J, with 18 bases in the middle. The CDR3 region is CSASGGQGFTGELFF. The CDR3 bases are TGCAGTGCGTCCGGCGGGCAGGGGTTCACCGGGGAGCTGTTTTTT.

The V and J genes are TRBV3-1 and TRBJ2-5; 7 nucleotides match TRBD2. This CDR3 is built from 14 residues. Germline lookup yields CDR1 LGHDT and CDR2 YNNKEL (reference sequence). The V gene end was trimmed by 4 bases and the J gene end by 8 bases; junction bases not matched to a gene: 10. The CDR3 DNA reads TGTGCCAGCAGCCCGAACCCAACGGGGGGAACCCAGTACTTC. Protein product: CASSPNPTGGTQYF.

This clonotype was seen at least ten times. The chain joins TRBV25-1 to TRBJ2-6; no definite D call. The length of the CDR3 is 16 residues. V shed 5 bases and J shed 4 bases, with 15 bases lying between them. CDR1 and CDR2 (germline): MGHDK, SYGVNS. The CDR3 nucleotides are TGTGCCAGCAGTCCCTCGGCAGGATCCGGGGCCAACGTCCTGACTTTC. Amino acid sequence: CASSPSAGSGANVLTF.

The table lists this clonotype with many counts. The chain recombines TRBV28 with TRBJ2-1, with 7 bases lining up with TRBD2. CDR1 is MDHEN and CDR2 is SYDVKM in the germline V gene. V lost 6 bases to trimming and J lost 7 bases; unmatched junction nucleotides: 6. The CDR3 sequence is 13 residues long. This CDR3 is CASSGGWGNEQFF. The CDR3 DNA is TGTGCCAGCAGCGGGGGGTGGGGGAATGAGCAGTTCTTC. The full variable domain, in which reference TRBV28 and TRBJ2-1 provide the parts outside the CDR3, is DVKVTQSSRYLVKRTGEKVFLECVQDMDHENMFWYRQDPGLGLRLIYFSYDVKMKEKGDIPEGYSVSREKKERFSLILESASTNQTSMYLCASSGGWGNEQFFGPGTRLTVL.

The rearrangement joins TRBV6-2 or TRBV6-3 to TRBJ2-7; 10 positions agree with TRBD2. The CDR3 spans 15 residues. The V and J ends lost 8 bases and 4 bases, in that order; junction bases with no gene match: 11. CDR1 is MNHEY, CDR2 SVGEGT, per germline. For the CDR3, the DNA is TGTGCCAGCGGAAGACCTCTAGCGGGGGCTTACGAGCAGTACTTC. It codes for CASGRPLAGAYEQYF.